This T cell receptor (beta chain) was retrieved from a study of blood T cell repertoires in COVID-19 (TCRdb year 2020). With respect to the entire study: Samples from collaborators originated in the United States, Italy and Spain and spanned both the acute and convalescent phases of COVID-19. Samples were obtained from the ongoing ImmuneRACE study (first 160 participants) and from about 1,300 subjects provided by 6 global collaborators. A freely available public database, intended as a resource for researchers studying the immune response to SARS-CoV-2, is where the repertoires were released. Subjects who had been exposed to COVID-19, were actively infected with it, or had recovered from it provided the deeply sampled blood TCRbeta repertoires that made up the dataset. The material from the prospective study consisted of cDNA or gDNA derived from T cells, B-cell-depleted T cells, or PBMCs. Where available, HLA class I and class II types were taken from metadata supplied by the sample provider and were not determined by assay-based typing. The sample metadata nearly always contained a de-identified subject ID, COVID-19 status, age in years and sex.

TCRbeta CDR3 regions were amplified from genomic DNA using the immunoSEQ Assay, a bias-controlled multiplex PCR. The source study handled its data this way. Within the assay, amplification of reference gene primers was used to estimate how many nucleated cells each sample contained. To quantify the absolute abundance of each unique TCRbeta CDR3 rearrangement, sequence reads were collapsed and filtered. Productive Simpson clonality was computed per sample as the square root of Simpson's diversity index over productive rearrangements. The table was pulled from immuneACCESS by TCRdb, which kept in-frame rearrangements only. Such tables lose some clones; where checked, under half of the loss comes from unresolved V genes, and the rest has no known cause. V, J and clone size are those of that table, while D and trimming were read from the DNA. The sample table shows approximately 150,000 clones, and roughly 85% are seen once. The ten largest clones add up to about 1.9% of the sample.

A word on this clone: Its antigen target is currently unknown. No much larger clonotype is one base removed from it; base qualities were not supplied.

The CDR3, cysteine through phenylalanine, is 17 amino acids long. Here the CDR3 DNA is all that survives: 51 bases in frame from base 1. CDR1 MNHNS and CDR2 SASEGT were looked up in the germline V gene. After removal of 3 bases from V and 0 bases from J, the junction retains 5 bases not matched to a gene. Each collaborating institution followed its own protocols to collect whole blood in K2EDTA tubes. Collaborator samples were shipped for TCRbeta analysis as frozen whole blood, isolated PBMCs, or DNA extracted from either sample type. What the work shows at the level of the full study, not this receptor alone: Clinical and demographic metadata were provided uncurated, with the amount varying by source and participant.

Material for sequencing was peripheral blood. The sequence came from an elderly woman with acute or convalescent COVID-19. The chain was built from TRBV6-1 and TRBJ1-5, with 10 junctional bases fitting TRBD1. The nucleotide sequence reads as follows: TGTGCCAGCAGTGAGACAGGGGGCAGGGGTAGCAATCAGCCCCAGCATTTT. The translation is CASSETGGRGSNQPQHF.